This TCR beta chain was captured in a study of OX40 agonist ivuxolimab in advanced cancers. Notes on the research overall: Ivuxolimab, which targeted the costimulatory receptor OX40 (CD134), was an agonistic, fully human IgG2 monoclonal antibody. Patients were allowed to have had prior anti-PD-1, anti-PD-L1 or anti-CTLA-4 therapy, and around 43% of the dose-escalation patients had been treated with checkpoint inhibitors. The monotherapy dose-escalation portion (N = 52 patients) of the phase I ivuxolimab trial is reported in the paper. In the dose-escalation cohort, about four fifths of patients were male, and the mean age was around 60 years with a range of roughly 20 to 80. Among the roughly 52 dose-escalation patients, around 19 had hepatocellular carcinoma, 15 or so melanoma, 9 renal cell carcinoma and 9 head and neck cancer. Intravenous ivuxolimab was administered to patients every 2 weeks at six dose levels: 0.01, 0.1, 0.3, 1.5, 3 and 10 mg/kg. Partial responses occurred in three dose-escalation patients, of whom one had hepatocellular carcinoma and two had cutaneous melanoma. The point of sequencing TCRbeta in the periphery was to test whether ivuxolimab changed TCR sequence diversity and drove clonal T-cell expansion. Study-level results and caveats: Partial responders in the 0.1-3.0 mg/kg groups had among the lowest normalized peripheral clonal expansion, especially among CD8+ T cells. After ivuxolimab, more expanded clones were found on average in CD8+ T cells than in CD4+ T cells. The antigen specificity of the clonally expanded peripheral T cells was not determined. Low levels of normalized T-cell clonal expansion were also shown by some nonresponding patients. At doses of 0.1 to 3.0 mg/kg, clonal expansion of both CD4+ and CD8+ blood T cells was observed from baseline to week 6.

For sequencing of the TCRbeta CDR3 region, genomic DNA was extracted from the sorted cells. The immunoSEQ Assay was used to sequence the TCRbeta CDR3 regions. Drawn from immuneACCESS, this table holds only the in-frame rearrangements with V and J called that TCRdb kept. Clones are partly lost; checked studies trace under half to an unresolved V gene and leave the rest unexplained. This sample gives 90,000 to 150,000 clones in total; 85% to 90% of them show up just once. The top ten clones comprise 0.55% of the sample. Patients with autoimmune disease history or receiving systemic immunosuppression were excluded from the trial. Peripheral blood for TCR sequencing was collected from all dose cohorts at baseline, on cycle 4 day 1, and on cycle 7 day 1. The samples were drawn from a first-in-human, open-label, multicenter phase I dose-escalation trial of ivuxolimab. The trial enrolled adults with locally advanced or metastatic head and neck squamous cell, hepatocellular, melanoma or renal cell carcinoma. CD4+ and CD8+ T cells were sorted separately from peripheral blood before TCR sequencing.

Reading the germline V gene (reference sequence) gives CDR1 DFQATT and CDR2 SNEGSKA. The CDR3 runs 11 amino acids, cysteine and phenylalanine included. The sequence is cut down to CDR3 DNA, 33 bases in frame from base 1. Between the V and J ends, shortened by 4 bases and 4 bases respectively, the junction contains 7 bases. About this clone: There is no known antigen for this receptor. Base qualities are missing; no much larger clone stands one base away.

The input for sequencing was CD4+ or CD8+ T cells sorted from blood, taken in a trial of the OX40 agonist ivuxolimab. This chain joins TRBV20-1 to TRBJ2-5; TRBD2 could be the D gene, as 6 bases match. This sequence originates from an adult with an advanced solid tumor such as melanoma, head and neck, liver or kidney cancer. The CDR3 in this case is CSANGRETQYF. The DNA reads TGCAGTGCTAACGGGAGAGAGACCCAGTACTTC.